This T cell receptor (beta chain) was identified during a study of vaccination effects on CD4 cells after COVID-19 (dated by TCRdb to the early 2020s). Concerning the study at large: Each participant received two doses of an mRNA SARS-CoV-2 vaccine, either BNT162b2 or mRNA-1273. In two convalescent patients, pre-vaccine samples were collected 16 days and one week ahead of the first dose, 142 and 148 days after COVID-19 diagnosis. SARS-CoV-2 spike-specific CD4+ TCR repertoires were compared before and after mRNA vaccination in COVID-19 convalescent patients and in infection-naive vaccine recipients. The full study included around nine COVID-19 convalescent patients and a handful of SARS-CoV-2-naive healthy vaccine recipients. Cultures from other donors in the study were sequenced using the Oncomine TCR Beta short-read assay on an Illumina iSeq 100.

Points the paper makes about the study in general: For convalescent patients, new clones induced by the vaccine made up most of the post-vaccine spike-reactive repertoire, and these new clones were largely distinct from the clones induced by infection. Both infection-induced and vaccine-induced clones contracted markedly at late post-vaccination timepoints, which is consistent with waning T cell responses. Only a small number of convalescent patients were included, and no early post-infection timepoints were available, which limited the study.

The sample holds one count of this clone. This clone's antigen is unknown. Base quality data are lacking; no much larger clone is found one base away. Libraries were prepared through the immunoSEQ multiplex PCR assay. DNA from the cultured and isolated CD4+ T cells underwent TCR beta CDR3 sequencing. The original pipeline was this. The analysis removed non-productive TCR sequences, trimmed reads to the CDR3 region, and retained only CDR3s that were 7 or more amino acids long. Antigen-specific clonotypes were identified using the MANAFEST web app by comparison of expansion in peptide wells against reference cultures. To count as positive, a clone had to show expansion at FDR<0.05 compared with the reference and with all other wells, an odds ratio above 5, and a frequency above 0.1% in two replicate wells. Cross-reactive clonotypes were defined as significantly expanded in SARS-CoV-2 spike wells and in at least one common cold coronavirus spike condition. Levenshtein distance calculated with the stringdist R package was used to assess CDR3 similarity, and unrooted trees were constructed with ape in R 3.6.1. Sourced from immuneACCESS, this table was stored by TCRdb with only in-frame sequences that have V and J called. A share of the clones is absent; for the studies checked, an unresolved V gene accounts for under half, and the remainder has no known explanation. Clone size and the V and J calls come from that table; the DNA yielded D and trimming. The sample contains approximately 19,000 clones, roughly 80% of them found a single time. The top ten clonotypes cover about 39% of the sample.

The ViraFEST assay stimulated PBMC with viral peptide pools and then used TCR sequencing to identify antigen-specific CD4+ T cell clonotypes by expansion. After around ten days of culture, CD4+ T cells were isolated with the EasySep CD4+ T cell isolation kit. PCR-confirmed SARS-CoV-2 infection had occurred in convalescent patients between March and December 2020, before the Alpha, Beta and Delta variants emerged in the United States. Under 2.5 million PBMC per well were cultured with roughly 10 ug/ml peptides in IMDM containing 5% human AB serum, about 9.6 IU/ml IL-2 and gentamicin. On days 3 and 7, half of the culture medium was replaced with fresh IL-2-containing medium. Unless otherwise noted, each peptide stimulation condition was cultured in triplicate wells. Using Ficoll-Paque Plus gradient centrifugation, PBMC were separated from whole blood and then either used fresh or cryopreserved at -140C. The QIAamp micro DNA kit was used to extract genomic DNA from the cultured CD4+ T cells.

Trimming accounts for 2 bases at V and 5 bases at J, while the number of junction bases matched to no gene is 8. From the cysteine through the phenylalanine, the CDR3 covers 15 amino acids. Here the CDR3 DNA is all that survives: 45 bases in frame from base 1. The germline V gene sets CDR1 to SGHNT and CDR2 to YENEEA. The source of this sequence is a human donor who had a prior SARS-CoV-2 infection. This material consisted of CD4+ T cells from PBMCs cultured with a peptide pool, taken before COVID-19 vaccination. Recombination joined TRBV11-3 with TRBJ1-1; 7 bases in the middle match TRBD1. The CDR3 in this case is CASSLTQGRGTEAFF. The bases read TGTGCCAGCAGCTTAACACAGGGGAGAGGGACTGAAGCTTTCTTT.